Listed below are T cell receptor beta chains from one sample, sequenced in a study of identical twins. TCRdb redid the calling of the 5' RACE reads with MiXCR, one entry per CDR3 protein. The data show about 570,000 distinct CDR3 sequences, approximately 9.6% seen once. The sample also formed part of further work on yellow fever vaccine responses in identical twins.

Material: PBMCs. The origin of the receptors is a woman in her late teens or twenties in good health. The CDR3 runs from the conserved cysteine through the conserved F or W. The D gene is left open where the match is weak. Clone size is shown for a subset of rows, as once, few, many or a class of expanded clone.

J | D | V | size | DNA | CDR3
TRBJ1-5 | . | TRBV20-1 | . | TGCAGTGCTAGTAGTGGCAGTCAAAATCAGCCCCAGCATTTT | CSASSGSQNQPQHF
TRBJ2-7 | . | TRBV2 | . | TGTGCCAGCAGTGAGAAGGGGCGGGAGCAGTACTTC | CASSEKGREQYF
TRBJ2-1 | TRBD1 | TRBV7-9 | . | TGTGCCAGCAGCGACCGGGACAGCAACAATGAGCAGTTCTTC | CASSDRDSNNEQFF
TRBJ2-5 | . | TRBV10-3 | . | TGTGCCATCAGTGAGTCGGCGGGGACCCAAGAGACCCAGTACTTC | CAISESAGTQETQYF
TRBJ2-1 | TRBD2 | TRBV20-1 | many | TGCAGTGCAGGAAGACTAGCGGGTTCTGATGAGCAGTTCTTC | CSAGRLAGSDEQFF
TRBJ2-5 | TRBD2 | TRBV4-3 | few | TGCGCCAGCCCCCCACTAGCGGAATACCAAGAGACCCAGTACTTC | CASPPLAEYQETQYF
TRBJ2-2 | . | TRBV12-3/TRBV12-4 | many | TGTGCCAGCAGCTCCGGGGAAAGGACCGGGGAGCTGTTTTTT | CASSSGERTGELFF
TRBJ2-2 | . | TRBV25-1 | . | TGTGCCAGCAGTGAAATTGGGGCGACCGGGGAGCTGTTTTTT | CASSEIGATGELFF
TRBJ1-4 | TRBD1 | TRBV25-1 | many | TGTGCCAGCACTGAAGGGGGGGCTTCAGGGGGCCGGATCAAACTGTTTTTT | CASTEGGASGGRIKLFF
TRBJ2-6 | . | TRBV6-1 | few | TGTGCCAGCTCGGCAGAGCCGATGAGCTCTGGGGCCAACGTCCTGACTTTC | CASSAEPMSSGANVLTF
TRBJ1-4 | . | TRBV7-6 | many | TGTGCCAGCAGCCTAATTCAGGGTGAAAAACTGTTTTTT | CASSLIQGEKLFF
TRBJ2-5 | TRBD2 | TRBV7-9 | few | TGTGCCAGCAGCCCCAGGACTAGCGGGGAATGGGAAGAGACCCAGTACTTC | CASSPRTSGEWEETQYF
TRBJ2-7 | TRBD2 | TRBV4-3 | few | TGCGCCAGCAGCCAGGGGAGGGCCCCCTACGAGCAGTACTTC | CASSQGRAPYEQYF
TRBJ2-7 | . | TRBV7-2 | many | TGTGCCAGCAGCCGGGACCAGGGTAGAGAGCAGTACTTC | CASSRDQGREQYF
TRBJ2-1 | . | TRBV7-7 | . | TGTGCTAGCAGACTCCCTAACAATGAGCAGTTCTTC | CASRLPNNEQFF
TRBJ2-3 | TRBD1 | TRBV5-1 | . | TGCGCCAGCAGCTTGGCGGCAGGGGGCAAAGATACGCAGTATTTT | CASSLAAGGKDTQYF
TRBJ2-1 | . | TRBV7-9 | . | TGTGCCAGCAGCGGGGAGTCCCCCTCCTACAATGAGCAGTTCTTC | CASSGESPSYNEQFF
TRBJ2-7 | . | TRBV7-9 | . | TGTGCCAGCAGCAATATTAACAGGGTCTACGAGCAGTACTTC | CASSNINRVYEQYF
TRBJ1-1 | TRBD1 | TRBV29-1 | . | TGCAGCGTTCCAGGGGGGAACACTGAAGCTTTCTTT | CSVPGGNTEAFF
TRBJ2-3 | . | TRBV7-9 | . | TGTGCCAGCAGCGCTTTACCAGATACGCAGTATTTT | CASSALPDTQYF
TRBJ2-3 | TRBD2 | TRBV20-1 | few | TGCAGTGCCCCATTACCGACTAGCGGGAGGGCAGATACGCAGTATTTT | CSAPLPTSGRADTQYF
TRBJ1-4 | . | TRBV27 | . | TGTGCCAGCAGTTCCCTATCAAATTGGGAAAAACTGTTTTTT | CASSSLSNWEKLFF